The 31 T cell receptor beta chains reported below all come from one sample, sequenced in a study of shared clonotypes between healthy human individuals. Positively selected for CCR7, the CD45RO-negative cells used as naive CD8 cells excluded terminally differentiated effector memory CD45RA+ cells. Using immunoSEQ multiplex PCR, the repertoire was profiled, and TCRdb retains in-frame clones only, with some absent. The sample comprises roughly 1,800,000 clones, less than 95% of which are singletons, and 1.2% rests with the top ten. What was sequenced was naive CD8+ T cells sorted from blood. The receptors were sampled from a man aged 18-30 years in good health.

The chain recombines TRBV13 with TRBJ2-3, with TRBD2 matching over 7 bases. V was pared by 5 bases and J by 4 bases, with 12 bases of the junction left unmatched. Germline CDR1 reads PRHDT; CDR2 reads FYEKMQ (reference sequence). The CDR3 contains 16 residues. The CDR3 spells CASSPGTTAPADTQYF. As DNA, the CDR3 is TGTGCCAGCAGCCCGGGGACTACCGCCCCCGCAGATACGCAGTATTTT.

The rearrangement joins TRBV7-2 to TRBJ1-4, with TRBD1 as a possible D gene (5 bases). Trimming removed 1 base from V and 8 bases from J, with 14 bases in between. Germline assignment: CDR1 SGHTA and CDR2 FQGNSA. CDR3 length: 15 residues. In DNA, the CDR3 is TGTGCCAGCAGCTTAGTTGGGACGGGTGTGGAAAAACTGTTTTTT. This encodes CASSLVGTGVEKLFF.

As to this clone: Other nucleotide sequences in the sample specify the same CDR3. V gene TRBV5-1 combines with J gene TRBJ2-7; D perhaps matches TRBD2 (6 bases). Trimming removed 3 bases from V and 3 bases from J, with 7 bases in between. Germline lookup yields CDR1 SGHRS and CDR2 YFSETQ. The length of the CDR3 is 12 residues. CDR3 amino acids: CASSSGSYEQYF. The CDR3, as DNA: TGCGCCAGCAGCTCCGGGAGCTACGAGCAGTACTTC.

CDR3 residues: CASITDREGYNEQFF. The CDR3 DNA reads TGTGCCAGCATCACGGACAGGGAGGGCTACAATGAGCAGTTCTTC. V and J are TRBV7-9 and TRBJ2-1; TRBD1 is a possible D gene (8 bases). CDR1 SEHNR and CDR2 FQNEAQ come from the germline V gene (reference sequence). The CDR3 spans 15 residues. V was trimmed by 7 bases and J by 3 bases, leaving 16 bases between them.

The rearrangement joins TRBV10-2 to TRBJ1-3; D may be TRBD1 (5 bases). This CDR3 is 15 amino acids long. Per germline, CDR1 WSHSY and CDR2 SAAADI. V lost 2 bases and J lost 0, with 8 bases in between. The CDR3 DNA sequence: TGCGCCAGCAGTGAGACAGGCAGCTCTGGAAACACCATATATTTT. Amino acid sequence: CASSETGSSGNTIYF.

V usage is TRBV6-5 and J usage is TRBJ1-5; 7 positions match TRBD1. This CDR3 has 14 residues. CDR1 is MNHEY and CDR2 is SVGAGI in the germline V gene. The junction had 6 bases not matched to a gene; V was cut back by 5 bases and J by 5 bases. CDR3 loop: CASSTSGGDQPQHF. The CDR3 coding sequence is TGTGCCAGCAGTACCTCAGGGGGAGATCAGCCCCAGCATTTT.

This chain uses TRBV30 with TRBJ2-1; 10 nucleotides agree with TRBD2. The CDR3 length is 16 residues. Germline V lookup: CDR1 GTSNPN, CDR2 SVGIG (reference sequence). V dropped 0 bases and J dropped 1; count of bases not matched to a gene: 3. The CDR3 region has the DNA TGTGCCTGGAGTGTAGCACTAGCGGGATCCTACAATGAGCAGTTCTTC. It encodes CAWSVALAGSYNEQFF.

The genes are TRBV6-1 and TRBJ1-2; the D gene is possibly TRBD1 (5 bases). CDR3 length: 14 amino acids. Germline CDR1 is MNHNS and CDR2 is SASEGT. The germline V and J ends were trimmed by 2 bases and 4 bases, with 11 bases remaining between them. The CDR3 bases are TGTGCCAGCAGTGAAAACAGGAGGGGCTATGGCTACACCTTC. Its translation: CASSENRRGYGYTF.

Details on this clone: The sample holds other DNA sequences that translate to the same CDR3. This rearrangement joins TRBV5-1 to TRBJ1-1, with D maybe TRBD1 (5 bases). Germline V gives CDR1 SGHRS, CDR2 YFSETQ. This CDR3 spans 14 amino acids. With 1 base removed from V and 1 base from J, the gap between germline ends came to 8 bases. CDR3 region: CASSLSTGNTEAFF. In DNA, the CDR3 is TGCGCCAGCAGCTTGTCTACAGGGAACACTGAAGCTTTCTTT. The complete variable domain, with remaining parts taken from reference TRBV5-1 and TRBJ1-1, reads KAGVTQTPRYLIKTRGQQVTLSCSPISGHRSVSWYQQTPGQGLQFLFEYFSETQRNKGNFPGRFSGRQFSNSRSEMNVSTLELGDSALYLCASSLSTGNTEAFFGQGTRLTVV.

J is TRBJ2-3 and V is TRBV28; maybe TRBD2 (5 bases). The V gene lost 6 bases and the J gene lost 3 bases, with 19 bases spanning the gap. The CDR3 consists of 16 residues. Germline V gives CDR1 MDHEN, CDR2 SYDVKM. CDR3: CASRDQETRGTDTQYF. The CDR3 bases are TGTGCCAGCAGGGACCAAGAGACCCGGGGTACAGATACGCAGTATTTT.

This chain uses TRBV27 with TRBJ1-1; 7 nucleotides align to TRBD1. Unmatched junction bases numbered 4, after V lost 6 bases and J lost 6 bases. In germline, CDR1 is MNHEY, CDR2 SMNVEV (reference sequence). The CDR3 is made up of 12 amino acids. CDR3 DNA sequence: TGTGCCAGCAGGCCACAGGGGTCTGAAGCTTTCTTT. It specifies CASRPQGSEAFF.

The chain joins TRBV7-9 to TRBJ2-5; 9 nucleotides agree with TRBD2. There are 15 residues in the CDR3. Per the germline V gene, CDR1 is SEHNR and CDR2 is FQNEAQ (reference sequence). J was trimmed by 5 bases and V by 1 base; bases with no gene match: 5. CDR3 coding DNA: TGTGCCAGCAGCTTAGGGCGGGAGGGCCTGGAGACCCAGTACTTC. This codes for CASSLGREGLETQYF.

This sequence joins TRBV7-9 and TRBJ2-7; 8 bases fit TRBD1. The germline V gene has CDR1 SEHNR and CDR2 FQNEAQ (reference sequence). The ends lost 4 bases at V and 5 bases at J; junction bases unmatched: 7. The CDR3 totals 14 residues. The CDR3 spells CASSWDRLGHEQYF. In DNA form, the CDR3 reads TGTGCCAGCAGCTGGGACAGGCTAGGCCACGAGCAGTACTTC.

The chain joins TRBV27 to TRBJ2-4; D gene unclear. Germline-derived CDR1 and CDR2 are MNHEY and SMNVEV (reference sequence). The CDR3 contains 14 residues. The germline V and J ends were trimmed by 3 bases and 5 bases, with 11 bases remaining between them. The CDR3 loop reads CASSFVAGQNIQYF. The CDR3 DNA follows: TGTGCCAGCAGTTTCGTTGCAGGTCAAAACATTCAGTACTTC.

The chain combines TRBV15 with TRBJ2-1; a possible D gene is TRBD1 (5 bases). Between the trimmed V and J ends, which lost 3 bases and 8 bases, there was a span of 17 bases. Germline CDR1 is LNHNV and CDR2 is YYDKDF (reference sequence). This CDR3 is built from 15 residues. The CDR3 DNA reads TGTGCCACCAGCAGCTATGGGGCATCTTTGGATGAGCAGTTCTTC. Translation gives CATSSYGASLDEQFF.

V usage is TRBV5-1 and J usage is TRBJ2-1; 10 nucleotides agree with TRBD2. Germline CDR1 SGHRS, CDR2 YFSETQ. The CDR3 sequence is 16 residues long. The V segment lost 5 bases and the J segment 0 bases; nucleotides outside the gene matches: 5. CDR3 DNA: TGCGCCAGCAGTCCAGCGGGAGGGAGCTCCTACAATGAGCAGTTCTTC. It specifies CASSPAGGSSYNEQFF.

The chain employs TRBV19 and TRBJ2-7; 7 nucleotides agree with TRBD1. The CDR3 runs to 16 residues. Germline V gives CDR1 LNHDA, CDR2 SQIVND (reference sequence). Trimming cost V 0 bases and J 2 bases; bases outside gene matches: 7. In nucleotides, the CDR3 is TGTGCCAGTAGTATAGATAACAGGGACAGCCCCTACGAGCAGTACTTC. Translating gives CASSIDNRDSPYEQYF.

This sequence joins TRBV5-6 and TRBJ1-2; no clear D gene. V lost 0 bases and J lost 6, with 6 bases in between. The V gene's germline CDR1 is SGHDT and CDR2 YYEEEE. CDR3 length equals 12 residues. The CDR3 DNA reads TGTGCCAGCAGCTTGGCCGCGGATGGCTACACCTTC. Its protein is CASSLAADGYTF.

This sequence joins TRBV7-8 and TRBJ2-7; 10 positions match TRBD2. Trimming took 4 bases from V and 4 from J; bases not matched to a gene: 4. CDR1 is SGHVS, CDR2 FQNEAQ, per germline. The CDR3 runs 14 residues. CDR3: CASSSGLAYYEQYF. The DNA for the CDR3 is TGTGCCAGCAGCTCGGGACTAGCGTATTACGAGCAGTACTTC.

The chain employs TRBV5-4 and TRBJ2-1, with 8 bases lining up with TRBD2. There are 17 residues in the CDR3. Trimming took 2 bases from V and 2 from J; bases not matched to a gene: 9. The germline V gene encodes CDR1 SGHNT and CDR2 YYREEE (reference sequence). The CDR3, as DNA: TGTGCCAGCAGCTTATCCTTCGGGAGGGACACCTACAATGAGCAGTTCTTC. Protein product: CASSLSFGRDTYNEQFF.

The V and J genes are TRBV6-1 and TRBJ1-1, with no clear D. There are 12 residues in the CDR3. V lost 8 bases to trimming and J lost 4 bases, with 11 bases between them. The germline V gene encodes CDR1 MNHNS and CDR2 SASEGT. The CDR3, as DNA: TGTGCCAGCGTACAGATGGCCACTGAAGCTTTCTTT. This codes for CASVQMATEAFF.

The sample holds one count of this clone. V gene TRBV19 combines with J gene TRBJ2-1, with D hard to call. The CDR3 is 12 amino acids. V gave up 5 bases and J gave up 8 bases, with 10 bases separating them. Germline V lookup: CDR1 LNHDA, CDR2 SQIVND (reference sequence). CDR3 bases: TGTGCCAGTAGTCTTAGTTGGGATGAGCAGTTCTTC. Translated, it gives CASSLSWDEQFF.

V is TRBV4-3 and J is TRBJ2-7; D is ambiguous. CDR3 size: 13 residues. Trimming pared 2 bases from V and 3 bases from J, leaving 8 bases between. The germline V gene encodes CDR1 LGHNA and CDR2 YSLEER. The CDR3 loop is CASSQNIYYEQYF. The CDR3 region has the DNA TGCGCCAGCAGCCAAAACATCTACTACGAGCAGTACTTC.

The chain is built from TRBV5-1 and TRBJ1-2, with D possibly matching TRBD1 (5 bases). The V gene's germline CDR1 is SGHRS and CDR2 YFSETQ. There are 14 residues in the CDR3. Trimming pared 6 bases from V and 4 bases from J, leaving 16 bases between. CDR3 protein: CASNDGTGGYGYTF. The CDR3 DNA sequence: TGCGCCAGCAACGACGGTACAGGAGGCTATGGCTACACCTTC.

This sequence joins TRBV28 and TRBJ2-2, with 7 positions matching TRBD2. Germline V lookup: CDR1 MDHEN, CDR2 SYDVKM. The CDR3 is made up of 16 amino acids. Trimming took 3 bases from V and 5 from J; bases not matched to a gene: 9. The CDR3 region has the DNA TGTGCCAGCAGTTTGATGGTTATGGGAGGGACCGGGGAGCTGTTTTTT. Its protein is CASSLMVMGGTGELFF.

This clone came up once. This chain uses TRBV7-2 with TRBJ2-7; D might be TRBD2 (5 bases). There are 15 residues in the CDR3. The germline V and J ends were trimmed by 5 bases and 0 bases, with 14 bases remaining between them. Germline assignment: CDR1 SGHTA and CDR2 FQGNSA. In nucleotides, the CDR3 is TGTGCCAGCAGCCCCGAGGGATTTAGCTCCTACGAGCAGTACTTC. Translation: CASSPEGFSSYEQYF.

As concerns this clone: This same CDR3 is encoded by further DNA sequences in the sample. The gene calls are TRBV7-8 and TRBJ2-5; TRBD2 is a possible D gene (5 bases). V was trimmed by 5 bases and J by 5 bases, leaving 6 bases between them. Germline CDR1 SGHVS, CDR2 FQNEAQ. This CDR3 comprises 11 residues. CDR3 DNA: TGTGCCAGCAGCCGAGGGGAGACCCAGTACTTC. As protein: CASSRGETQYF.

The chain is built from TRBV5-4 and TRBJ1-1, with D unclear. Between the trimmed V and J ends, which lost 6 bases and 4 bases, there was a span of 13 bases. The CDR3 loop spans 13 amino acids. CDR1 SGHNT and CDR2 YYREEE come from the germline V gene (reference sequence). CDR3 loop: CASTPAGSTEAFF. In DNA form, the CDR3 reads TGTGCCAGCACGCCGGCTGGGTCCACTGAAGCTTTCTTT.

Here the CDR3 DNA reads TGTGCCAGCAGCGTAGACGGGACACTCACCTACGAGCAGTACTTC. It is translated as CASSVDGTLTYEQYF. The chain joins TRBV9 to TRBJ2-7, with D perhaps TRBD1 (6 bases). Germline V lookup: CDR1 SGDLS, CDR2 YYNGEE. The CDR3 extends over 15 amino acids. V was cut by 0 bases and J by 2 bases, with 12 bases left in between. Combining the CDR3 with reference TRBV9 and TRBJ2-7 gives the whole variable domain DSGVTQTPKHLITATGQRVTLRCSPRSGDLSVYWYQQSLDQGLQFLIQYYNGEERAKGNILERFSAQQFPDLHSELNLSSLELGDSALYFCASSVDGTLTYEQYFGPGTRLTVT.

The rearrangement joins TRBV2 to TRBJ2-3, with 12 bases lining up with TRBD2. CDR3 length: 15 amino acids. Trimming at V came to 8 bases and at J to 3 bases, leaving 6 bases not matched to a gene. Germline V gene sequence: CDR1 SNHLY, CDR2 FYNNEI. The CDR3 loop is CASRLTSGRTDTQYF. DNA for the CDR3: TGTGCCAGCCGACTGACTAGCGGGAGAACAGATACGCAGTATTTT.

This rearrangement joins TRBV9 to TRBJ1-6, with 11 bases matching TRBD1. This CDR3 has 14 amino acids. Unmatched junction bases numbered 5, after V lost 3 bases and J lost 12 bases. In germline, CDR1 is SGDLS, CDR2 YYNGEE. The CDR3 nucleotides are TGTGCCAGCAGCGCCGGGACAGGGGGTTTACCCCTCCACTTT. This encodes CASSAGTGGLPLHF.